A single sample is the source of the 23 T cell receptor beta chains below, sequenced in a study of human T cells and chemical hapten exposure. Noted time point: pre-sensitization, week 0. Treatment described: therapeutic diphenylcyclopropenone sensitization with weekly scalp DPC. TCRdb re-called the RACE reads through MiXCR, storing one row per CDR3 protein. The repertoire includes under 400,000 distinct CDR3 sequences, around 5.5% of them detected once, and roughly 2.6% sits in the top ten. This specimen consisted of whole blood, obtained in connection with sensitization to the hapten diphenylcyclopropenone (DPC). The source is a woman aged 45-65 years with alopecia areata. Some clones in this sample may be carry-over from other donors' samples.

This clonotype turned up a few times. The CDR3 DNA sequence: TGTGCCAGCAGCTTAGGTCTTAGTAGCACTGAAGCTTTCTTT. Protein sequence: CASSLGLSSTEAFF. The V gene is TRBV7-2, the J gene TRBJ1-1, with unresolved D. V was cut by 1 base and J by 4 bases, with 10 bases left in between. Germline V gives CDR1 SGHTA, CDR2 FQGNSA. This CDR3 contains 14 residues.

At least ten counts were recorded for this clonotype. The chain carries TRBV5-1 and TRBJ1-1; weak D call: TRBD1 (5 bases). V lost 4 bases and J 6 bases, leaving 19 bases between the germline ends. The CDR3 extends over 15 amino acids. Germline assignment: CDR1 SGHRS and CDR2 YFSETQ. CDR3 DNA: TGCGCCAGCAGCGGAGGGGCGAGTTGGGGCGCTGAAGCTTTCTTT. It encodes CASSGGASWGAEAFF.

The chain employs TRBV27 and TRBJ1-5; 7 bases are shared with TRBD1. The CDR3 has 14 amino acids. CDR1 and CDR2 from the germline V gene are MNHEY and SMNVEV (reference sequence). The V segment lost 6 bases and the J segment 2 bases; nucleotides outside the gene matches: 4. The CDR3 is CASSHRGGNQPQHF. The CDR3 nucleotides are TGTGCCAGCAGCCACAGGGGAGGCAATCAGCCCCAGCATTTT.

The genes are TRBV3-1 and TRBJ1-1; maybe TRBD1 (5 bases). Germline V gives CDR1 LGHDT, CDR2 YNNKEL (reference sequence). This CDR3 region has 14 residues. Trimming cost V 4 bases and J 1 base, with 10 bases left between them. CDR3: CASSPPTENTEAFF. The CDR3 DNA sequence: TGTGCCAGCAGCCCACCGACAGAGAACACTGAAGCTTTCTTT.

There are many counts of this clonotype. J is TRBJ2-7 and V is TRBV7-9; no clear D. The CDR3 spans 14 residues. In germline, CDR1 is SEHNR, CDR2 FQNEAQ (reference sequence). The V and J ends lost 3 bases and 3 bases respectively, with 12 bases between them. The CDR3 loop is CASSFDGPYYEQYF. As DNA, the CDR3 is TGTGCCAGCAGCTTTGACGGACCCTACTACGAGCAGTACTTC.

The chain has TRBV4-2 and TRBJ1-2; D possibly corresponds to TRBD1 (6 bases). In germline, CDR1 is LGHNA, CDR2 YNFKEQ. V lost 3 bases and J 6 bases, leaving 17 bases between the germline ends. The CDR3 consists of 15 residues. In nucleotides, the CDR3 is TGTGCCAGCAGCCAGGATAAGACAGGACCCAATGGCTACACCTTC. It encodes CASSQDKTGPNGYTF.

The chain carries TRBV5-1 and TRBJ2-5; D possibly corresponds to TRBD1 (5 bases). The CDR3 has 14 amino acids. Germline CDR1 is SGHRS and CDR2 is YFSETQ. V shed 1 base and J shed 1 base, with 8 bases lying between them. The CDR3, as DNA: TGCGCCAGCAGCTTGAAAGGGGCCCAAGAGACCCAGTACTTC. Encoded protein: CASSLKGAQETQYF.

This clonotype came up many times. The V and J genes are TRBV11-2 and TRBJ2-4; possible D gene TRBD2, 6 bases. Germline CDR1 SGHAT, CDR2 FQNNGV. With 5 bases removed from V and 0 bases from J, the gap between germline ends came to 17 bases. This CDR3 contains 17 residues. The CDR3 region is CASSRGVGDLAKNIQYF. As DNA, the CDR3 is TGTGCCAGCAGCAGAGGGGTCGGGGACTTAGCCAAAAACATTCAGTACTTC.

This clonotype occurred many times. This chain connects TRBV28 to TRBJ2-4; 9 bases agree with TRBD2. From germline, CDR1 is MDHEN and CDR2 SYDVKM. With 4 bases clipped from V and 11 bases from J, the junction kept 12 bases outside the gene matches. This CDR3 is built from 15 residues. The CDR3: CASSSPASGKRVQYF. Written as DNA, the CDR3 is TGTGCCAGCAGTTCCCCCGCTAGCGGGAAAAGGGTTCAGTACTTC.

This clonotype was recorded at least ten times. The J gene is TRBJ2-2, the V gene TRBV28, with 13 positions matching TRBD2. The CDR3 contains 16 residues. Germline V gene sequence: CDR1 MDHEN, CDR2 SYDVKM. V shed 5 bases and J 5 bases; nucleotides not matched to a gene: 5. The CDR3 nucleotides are TGTGCCAGCAGTACTAGCGGGAGGGCCAGAACCGGGGAGCTGTTTTTT. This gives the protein CASSTSGRARTGELFF.

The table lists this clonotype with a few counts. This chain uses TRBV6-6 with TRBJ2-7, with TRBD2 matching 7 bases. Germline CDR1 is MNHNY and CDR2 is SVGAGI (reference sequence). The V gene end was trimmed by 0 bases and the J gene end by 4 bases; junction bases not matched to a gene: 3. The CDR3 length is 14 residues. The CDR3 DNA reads TGTGCCAGCAGTTACTCGCCGGGAGGATACGAGCAGTACTTC. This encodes CASSYSPGGYEQYF.

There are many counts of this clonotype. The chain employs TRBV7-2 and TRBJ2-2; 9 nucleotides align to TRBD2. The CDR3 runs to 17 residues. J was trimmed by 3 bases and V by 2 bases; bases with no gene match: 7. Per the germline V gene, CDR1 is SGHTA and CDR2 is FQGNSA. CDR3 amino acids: CASSLLSGGSYTGELFF. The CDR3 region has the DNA TGTGCCAGCAGCTTACTGAGCGGGGGGTCGTACACCGGGGAGCTGTTTTTT.

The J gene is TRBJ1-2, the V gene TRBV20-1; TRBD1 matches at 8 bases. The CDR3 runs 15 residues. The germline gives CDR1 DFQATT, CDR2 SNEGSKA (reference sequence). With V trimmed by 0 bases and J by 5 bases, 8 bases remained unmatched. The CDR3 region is CSARESGQGGYGYTF. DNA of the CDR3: TGCAGTGCTAGAGAGTCCGGACAGGGTGGGTATGGCTACACCTTC.

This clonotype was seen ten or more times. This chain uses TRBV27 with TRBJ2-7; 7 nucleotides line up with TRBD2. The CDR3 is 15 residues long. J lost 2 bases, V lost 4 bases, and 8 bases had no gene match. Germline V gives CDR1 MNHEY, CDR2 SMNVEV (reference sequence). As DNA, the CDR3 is TGTGCCAGCAGTTCCTGGGGGGGTAGGGCCTACGAGCAGTACTTC. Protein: CASSSWGGRAYEQYF.

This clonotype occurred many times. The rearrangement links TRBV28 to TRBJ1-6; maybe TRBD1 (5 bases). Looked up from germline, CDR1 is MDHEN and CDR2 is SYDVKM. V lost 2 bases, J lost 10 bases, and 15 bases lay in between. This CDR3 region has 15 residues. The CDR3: CASSLGTPTPSPLHF. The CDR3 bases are TGTGCCAGCAGTTTAGGGACTCCTACCCCCTCACCCCTCCACTTT.

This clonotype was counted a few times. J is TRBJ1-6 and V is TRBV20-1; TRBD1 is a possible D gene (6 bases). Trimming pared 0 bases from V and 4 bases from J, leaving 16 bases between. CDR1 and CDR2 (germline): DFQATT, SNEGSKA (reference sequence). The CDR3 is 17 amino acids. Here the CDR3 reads CSARDSWGAVYNSPLHF. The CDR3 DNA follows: TGCAGTGCTAGAGATTCCTGGGGGGCCGTATATAATTCACCCCTCCACTTT.

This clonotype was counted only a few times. CDR3 sequence: CASSAGREQYF. In DNA form, the CDR3 reads TGTGCCAGCAGTGCAGGACGCGAGCAGTACTTC. The gene calls are TRBV27 and TRBJ2-7, with unresolved D. Germline-derived CDR1 and CDR2 are MNHEY and SMNVEV (reference sequence). Trimming stripped 5 bases from V and 6 bases from J, with 8 bases between. The CDR3 has 11 amino acids.

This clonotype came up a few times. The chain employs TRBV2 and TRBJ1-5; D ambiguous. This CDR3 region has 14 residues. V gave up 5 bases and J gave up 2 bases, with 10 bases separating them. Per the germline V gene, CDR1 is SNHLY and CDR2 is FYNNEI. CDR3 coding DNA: TGTGCCAGCAGTCGATGGACCGGCAATCAGCCCCAGCATTTT. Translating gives CASSRWTGNQPQHF.

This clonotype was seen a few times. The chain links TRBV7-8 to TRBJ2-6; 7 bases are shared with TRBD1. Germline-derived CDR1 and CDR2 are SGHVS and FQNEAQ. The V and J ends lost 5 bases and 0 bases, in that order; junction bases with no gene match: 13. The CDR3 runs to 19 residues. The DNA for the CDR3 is TGTGCCAGCAGCATCAAGGACAGGCTGACCCTCTCTGGGGCCAACGTCCTGACTTTC. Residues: CASSIKDRLTLSGANVLTF.

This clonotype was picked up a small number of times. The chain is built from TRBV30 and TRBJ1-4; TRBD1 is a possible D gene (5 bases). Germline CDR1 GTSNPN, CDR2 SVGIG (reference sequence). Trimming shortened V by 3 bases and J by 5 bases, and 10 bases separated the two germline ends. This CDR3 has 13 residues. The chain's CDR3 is CAWRGHENEKLFF. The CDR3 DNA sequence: TGTGCCTGGAGAGGACACGAAAATGAAAAACTGTTTTTT.

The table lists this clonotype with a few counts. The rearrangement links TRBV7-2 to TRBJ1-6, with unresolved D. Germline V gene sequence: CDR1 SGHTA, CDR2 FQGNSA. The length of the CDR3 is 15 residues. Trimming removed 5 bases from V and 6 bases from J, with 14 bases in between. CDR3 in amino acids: CASSAFDPSNSPLHF. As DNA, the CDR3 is TGTGCCAGCAGCGCGTTCGACCCGAGTAATTCACCCCTCCACTTT.

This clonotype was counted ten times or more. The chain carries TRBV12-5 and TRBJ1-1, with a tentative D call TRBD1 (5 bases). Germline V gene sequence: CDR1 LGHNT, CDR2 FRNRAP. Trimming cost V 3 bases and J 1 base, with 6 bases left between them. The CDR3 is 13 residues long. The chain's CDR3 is CASGFGGNTEAFF. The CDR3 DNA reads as TGTGCTAGTGGTTTTGGGGGGAACACTGAAGCTTTCTTT.

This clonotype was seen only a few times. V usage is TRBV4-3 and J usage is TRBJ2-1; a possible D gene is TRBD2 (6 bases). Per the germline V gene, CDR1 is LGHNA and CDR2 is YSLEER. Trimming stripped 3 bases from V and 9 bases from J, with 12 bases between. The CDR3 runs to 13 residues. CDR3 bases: TGCGCCAGCAGCCAGGCGGGAAGTACTGAGCAGTTCTTC. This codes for CASSQAGSTEQFF.